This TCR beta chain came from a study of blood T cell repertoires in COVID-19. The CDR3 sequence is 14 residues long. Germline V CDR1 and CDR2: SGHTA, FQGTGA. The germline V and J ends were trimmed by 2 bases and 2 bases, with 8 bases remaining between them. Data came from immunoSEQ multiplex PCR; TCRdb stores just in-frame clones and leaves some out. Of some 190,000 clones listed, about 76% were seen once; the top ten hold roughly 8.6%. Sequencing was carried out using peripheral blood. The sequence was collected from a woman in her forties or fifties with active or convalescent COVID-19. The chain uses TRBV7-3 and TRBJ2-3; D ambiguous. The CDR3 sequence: CASSLAQYTDTQYF. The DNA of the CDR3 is TGTGCCAGCAGCTTAGCACAGTACACAGATACGCAGTATTTT.